This T cell receptor beta chain was identified during a study of T cell repertoires in ileal Crohn's disease. Whole-study results and caveats: Clonal expansions were more frequent in active smokers than non-smokers at surgery. Compared with CD4 T cells, sorted CD8 cells carried more expanded clones. Endoscopic recurrence occurred in every patient whose clonality exceeded 26.8%.

The CDR3 runs 16 residues. Germline V gene data show CDR1 as SGHNT and CDR2 as YYREEE (reference sequence). The J segment lost 5 bases and the V segment lost 3 bases, leaving 12 bases of the junction unmatched. Time point reported: neoterminal ileum biopsy at postoperative endoscopy, about 6 months after surgery. Included were adult ileal or ileocolonic Crohn's patients indicated for ileocolonic resection. Notes on this clone: Antigen: not known.

Data came from immunoSEQ multiplex PCR; TCRdb stores just in-frame clones and leaves some out. In the table there are 12,000 or so clones, around two thirds of which are singletons. The chain uses TRBV5-4 and TRBJ1-2; 8 nucleotides line up with TRBD1. This TCR was recovered from an adult with Crohn's disease. The sample taken for sequencing was ileal tissue. The CDR3 loop is CASSYRTGPPRYGYTF. Here the CDR3 DNA reads TGTGCCAGCAGCTACAGGACAGGGCCTCCCAGGTATGGCTACACCTTC.